A single sample is the source of the 28 T cell receptor beta chains below, sequenced in a study of OX40 agonist ivuxolimab in advanced cancers. Assay used: immunoSEQ multiplex PCR; TCRdb lists only in-frame clones, some missing. This sample yields about 80,000 clones, of which roughly 85% are seen a single time; 1.9% belongs to the top ten. The sample in question was CD4+ or CD8+ T cells sorted from blood, obtained in a trial of the OX40 agonist ivuxolimab. The receptors were sampled from an adult with an advanced solid tumor such as melanoma, head and neck, liver or kidney cancer.

CDR3: CASKVRGLEANEQFF. CDR3 DNA: TGCGCCAGCAAGGTTAGGGGACTAGAAGCCAATGAGCAGTTCTTC. The chain combines TRBV10-2 with TRBJ2-1, with 8 bases fitting TRBD2. CDR1 is WSHSY, CDR2 SAAADI, per germline. CDR3 length: 15 residues. The ends lost 7 bases at V and 6 bases at J; junction bases unmatched: 11.

The CDR3 DNA sequence: TGTGCCAGCAGCCAAGACGGCACTTTTGGGGATACGCAGTATTTT. It codes for CASSQDGTFGDTQYF. This chain connects TRBV4-2 to TRBJ2-3; no definite D call. Deletions cut 0 bases from V and 6 bases from J, with 13 bases between. In germline, CDR1 is LGHNA, CDR2 YNFKEQ. The CDR3 is 15 amino acids.

The rearrangement uses TRBV11-2 and TRBJ1-2; D call uncertain. The CDR3 totals 12 residues. The germline V and J ends were trimmed by 1 base and 7 bases, with 7 bases remaining between them. Looked up from germline, CDR1 is SGHAT and CDR2 is FQNNGV. The CDR3 DNA follows: TGTGCCAGCAGCTTAGGTCGGCTTGGCTACACCTTC. The encoded protein is CASSLGRLGYTF.

CDR3 sequence reads: CASSPSGGRSYEQYF. As DNA, the CDR3 is TGTGCCAGCTCACCTTCTGGGGGTCGTTCCTACGAGCAGTACTTC. This rearrangement joins TRBV18 to TRBJ2-7; either TRBD1 or TRBD2 may supply D (5 bases each). This CDR3 spans 15 amino acids. The V end was cut by 3 bases, the J end by 1 base, with 13 bases between. Germline loops: CDR1 KGHSH, CDR2 LQKENI.

V gene TRBV29-1 combines with J gene TRBJ1-2; D gene unclear. Trimming took off 3 bases at V and 4 bases at J, with 12 bases between the two ends. This CDR3 spans 13 amino acids. CDR1 and CDR2 (germline): SQVTM, ANQGSEA. The CDR3 protein is CSVEGGDFYGYTF. CDR3 nucleotides: TGCAGCGTTGAGGGTGGAGACTTCTATGGCTACACCTTC.

This sequence joins TRBV6-5 and TRBJ1-6; unclear D gene. With 0 bases removed from V and 14 bases from J, the gap between germline ends came to 20 bases. Germline lookup yields CDR1 MNHEY and CDR2 SVGAGI. The CDR3 is made up of 16 amino acids. In DNA, the CDR3 is TGTGCCAGCAGTTACTCGTCGGGTTCCTATATGCCCACCCTCCACTTT. As protein: CASSYSSGSYMPTLHF.

This sequence joins TRBV5-1 and TRBJ1-5; no reliable D call. CDR3 length: 14 amino acids. V lost 0 bases and J lost 4, with 8 bases in between. Germline V gene sequence: CDR1 SGHRS, CDR2 YFSETQ. As DNA, the CDR3 is TGCGCCAGCAGCTTGGAAGGGTGGAATCAGCCCCAGCATTTT. Its protein product is CASSLEGWNQPQHF.

V and J are TRBV30 and TRBJ1-2; no clear D. The V gene's germline CDR1 is GTSNPN and CDR2 SVGIG (reference sequence). The ends were cut back, 5 bases at V and 8 bases at J, with 18 bases in the middle. This CDR3 contains 13 residues. The CDR3: CAWAVAELGGYTF. CDR3 nucleotides: TGTGCCTGGGCGGTCGCCGAACTCGGAGGCTACACCTTC.

CDR3 nucleotides: TGTGCCAGCAGCTTCTTACAGGGTTTTGACGGCTACACCTTC. Its protein is CASSFLQGFDGYTF. This sequence joins TRBV7-2 and TRBJ1-2, with D possibly matching TRBD1 (6 bases). Germline V gene sequence: CDR1 SGHTA, CDR2 FQGNSA. There are 14 residues in the CDR3. Trimming shortened V by 3 bases and J by 8 bases, and 16 bases separated the two germline ends.

The chain is built from TRBV5-8 and TRBJ1-6, with D maybe TRBD1 (5 bases). Germline V CDR1 and CDR2: SGHTS, YDEGEE. The CDR3 has 14 residues. Trimming removed 1 base from V and 10 bases from J, with 12 bases in between. CDR3 coding DNA: TGTGCCAGCAGCTTGACAGGTTCTGGATCACCCCTCCACTTT. This encodes CASSLTGSGSPLHF.

The rearrangement joins TRBV14 to TRBJ1-6; possible D gene TRBD1, 5 bases. The CDR3 is made up of 15 amino acids. V was cut by 0 bases and J by 6 bases, with 9 bases left in between. Germline assignment: CDR1 SGHDN and CDR2 FVKESK. CDR3: CASSQDLRGNSPLHF. As DNA, the CDR3 is TGTGCCAGCAGCCAAGATCTTAGGGGTAATTCACCCCTCCACTTT.

The chain has TRBV5-1 and TRBJ2-7; D call uncertain. Trimming removed 4 bases at V and 0 bases at J, with 8 bases between. CDR3 length equals 13 residues. The germline V gene encodes CDR1 SGHRS and CDR2 YFSETQ. The DNA of the CDR3 is TGCGCCAGCAGCCGGGTCAGCTCCTACGAGCAGTACTTC. Translated: CASSRVSSYEQYF.

This rearrangement joins TRBV7-8 to TRBJ1-2; D possibly corresponds to TRBD1 (6 bases). Germline lookup yields CDR1 SGHVS and CDR2 FQNEAQ. V lost 1 base and J lost 4, with 16 bases in between. This CDR3 has 16 residues. CDR3 sequence: CASSLEGGGGTYGYTF. CDR3 coding DNA: TGTGCCAGCAGCTTAGAGGGAGGGGGTGGAACCTATGGCTACACCTTC.

This clone has only one observation. The chain joins TRBV6-5 to TRBJ2-5; 14 bases match TRBD2. The CDR3 sequence is 15 residues long. Losses at the gene ends were 4 bases for V and 6 bases for J; bases not matched to a gene: 4. From germline, CDR1 is MNHEY and CDR2 SVGAGI. The CDR3 DNA sequence: TGTGCCAGCAGTTCTGGGACTAGCGGGAGAAAGACCCAGTACTTC. Protein: CASSSGTSGRKTQYF.

This chain links TRBV19 with TRBJ2-7, with 7 bases lining up with TRBD1. The CDR3 runs to 14 residues. With V trimmed by 0 bases and J by 9 bases, 8 bases remained unmatched. Per the germline V gene, CDR1 is LNHDA and CDR2 is SQIVND (reference sequence). DNA of the CDR3: TGTGCCAGTAGTATAGATCTTGGGGGACAGCCGCAGTACTTC. Its translation: CASSIDLGGQPQYF.

In nucleotides, the CDR3 is TGTGCCAGCAGCGTAGGCTTGCAGGGAGGCATTCAGTACTTC. Translation: CASSVGLQGGIQYF. This chain links TRBV9 with TRBJ2-4, with D maybe TRBD2 (6 bases). This CDR3 region has 14 residues. Germline values: CDR1 SGDLS, CDR2 YYNGEE. V lost 0 bases and J 9 bases, leaving 13 bases between the germline ends.

This chain uses TRBV6-1 with TRBJ1-1, with TRBD1 as a possible D gene (6 bases). The CDR3 sequence is 13 residues long. The V end was cut by 5 bases, the J end by 1 base, with 8 bases between. Germline V lookup: CDR1 MNHNS, CDR2 SASEGT. The CDR3 DNA sequence: TGTGCCAGCAGTTGGACAGAGAACACTGAAGCTTTCTTT. Its translation: CASSWTENTEAFF.

Note on this clone: The junction shows a germline mismatch at one end, possibly a read error. V gene TRBV10-3 combines with J gene TRBJ1-1, with TRBD1 matching 9 bases. Germline-derived CDR1 and CDR2 are ENHRY and SYGVKD. This CDR3 region has 15 residues. The CDR3 DNA follows: TGTGCCAGCAGTCAGACAGGGGGTGGATACACTGAAGCTTTCTTT. Encoded protein: CASSQTGGGYTEAFF.

The chain recombines TRBV10-1 with TRBJ2-2; D remains unclear. This CDR3 has 14 amino acids. V was trimmed by 2 bases and J by 6 bases, leaving 10 bases between them. Germline V gene lookup returns CDR1 WNHNN and CDR2 SYGVQD (reference sequence). In DNA form, the CDR3 reads TGCGCCAGCAGTGAGAAAAAATCGGCCGGGGAGCTGTTTTTT. Encoded protein: CASSEKKSAGELFF.

The chain employs TRBV12-2 and TRBJ2-6; the D segment call TRBD1 is taken from the table without a DNA check. TRBV12-2 is described as a pseudogene. The CDR3 runs 21 residues. CDR3 DNA: TGTGCAAGTCGCTTTCGACCGGGACAGGGGAACCCATTTTCCGGGGCCAACGTCCTGACTTTC. Translated, it gives CASRFRPGQGNPFSGANVLTF.

This chain connects TRBV5-1 to TRBJ2-1; 11 bases agree with TRBD2. There are 17 residues in the CDR3. Germline-derived CDR1 and CDR2 are SGHRS and YFSETQ. Trimming took 3 bases from V and 4 from J; bases not matched to a gene: 9. The CDR3 DNA follows: TGCGCCAGCAGCTCAGAGGGAGCTAGCGGGAGGTACAATGAGCAGTTCTTC. Its translation is CASSSEGASGRYNEQFF.

The chain joins TRBV6-1 to TRBJ1-3; D call uncertain. From germline, CDR1 is MNHNS and CDR2 SASEGT. CDR3 length equals 17 residues. Trimming cost V 6 bases and J 0 bases, with 18 bases left between them. The CDR3 loop reads CASSESLRAISGNTIYF. The CDR3 DNA follows: TGTGCCAGCAGCGAATCTCTGAGGGCCATCTCTGGAAACACCATATATTTT.

V gene TRBV6-4 combines with J gene TRBJ2-1; D not certain. Germline-derived CDR1 and CDR2 are MRHNA and SNTAGT. Between the trimmed V and J ends, which lost 10 bases and 6 bases, there was a span of 16 bases. The CDR3 has 13 amino acids. CDR3 protein: CAILLLRANEQFF. The CDR3 DNA follows: TGTGCCATCCTCCTATTACGGGCCAATGAGCAGTTCTTC.

The chain carries TRBV6-1 and TRBJ2-7, with D maybe TRBD2 (7 bases). This CDR3 is built from 17 residues. CDR1 and CDR2 from the germline V gene are MNHNS and SASEGT. Trimming shortened V by 4 bases and J by 3 bases, and 22 bases separated the two germline ends. The CDR3 region has the DNA TGTGCCAGCAGTGTAGGTCCCGGGGGGCCTCTGAGCTACGAGCAGTACTTC. Its protein is CASSVGPGGPLSYEQYF.

This clone has only a few counts. The chain recombines TRBV19 with TRBJ1-3, with unresolved D. The CDR3 loop spans 14 amino acids. CDR1 and CDR2 from the germline V gene are LNHDA and SQIVND (reference sequence). Trimming removed 8 bases at V and 0 bases at J, with 11 bases between. This CDR3 is CASAVRSSGNTIYF. The CDR3 bases are TGTGCCAGTGCTGTGCGGAGCTCTGGAAACACCATATATTTT.

The chain links TRBV11-2 to TRBJ2-1; 7 bases map to TRBD2. Looked up from germline, CDR1 is SGHAT and CDR2 is FQNNGV. This CDR3 is built from 15 residues. V shed 1 base and J 4 bases; nucleotides not matched to a gene: 4. The CDR3 DNA follows: TGTGCCAGCAGCTTAGCTCCTAGCGGTTACAATGAGCAGTTCTTC. This translates into CASSLAPSGYNEQFF.

The chain carries TRBV6-6 and TRBJ2-2; D is unresolved. The CDR3 totals 13 residues. CDR1 and CDR2 from the germline V gene are MNHNY and SVGAGI (reference sequence). Trimming removed 11 bases from V and 1 base from J, with 11 bases in between. The CDR3 coding sequence is TGTGCCCTCCATTATGAGAACACCGGGGAGCTGTTTTTT. Its protein is CALHYENTGELFF.

The genes are TRBV7-9 and TRBJ2-7; D might be TRBD1 (6 bases). This CDR3 has 14 amino acids. V was pared by 3 bases and J by 3 bases, with 12 bases between. Looked up from germline, CDR1 is SEHNR and CDR2 is FQNEAQ (reference sequence). CDR3 in DNA: TGTGCCAGCAGCTTTGGCGACAGGCGCTACGAGCAGTACTTC. This translates into CASSFGDRRYEQYF.